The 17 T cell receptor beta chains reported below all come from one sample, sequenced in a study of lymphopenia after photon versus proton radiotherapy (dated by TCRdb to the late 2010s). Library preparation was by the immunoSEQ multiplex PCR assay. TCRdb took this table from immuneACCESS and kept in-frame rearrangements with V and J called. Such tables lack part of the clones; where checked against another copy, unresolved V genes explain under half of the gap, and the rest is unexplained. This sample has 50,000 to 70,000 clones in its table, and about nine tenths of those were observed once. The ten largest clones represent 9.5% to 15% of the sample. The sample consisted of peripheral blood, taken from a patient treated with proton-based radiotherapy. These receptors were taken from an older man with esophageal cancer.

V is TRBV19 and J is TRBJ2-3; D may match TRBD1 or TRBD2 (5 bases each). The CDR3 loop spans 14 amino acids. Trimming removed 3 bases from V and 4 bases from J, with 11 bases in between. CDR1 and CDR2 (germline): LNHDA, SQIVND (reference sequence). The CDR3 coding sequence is TGTGCCAGTAGTATTGGGCAGGGAGCAGATACGCAGTATTTT. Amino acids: CASSIGQGADTQYF.

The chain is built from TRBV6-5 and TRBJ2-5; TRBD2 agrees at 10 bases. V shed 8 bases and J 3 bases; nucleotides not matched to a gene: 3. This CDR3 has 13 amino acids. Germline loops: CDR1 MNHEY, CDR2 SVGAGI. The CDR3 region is CASRTSGEETQYF. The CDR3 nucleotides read TGTGCCAGCCGCACTAGCGGGGAAGAGACCCAGTACTTC.

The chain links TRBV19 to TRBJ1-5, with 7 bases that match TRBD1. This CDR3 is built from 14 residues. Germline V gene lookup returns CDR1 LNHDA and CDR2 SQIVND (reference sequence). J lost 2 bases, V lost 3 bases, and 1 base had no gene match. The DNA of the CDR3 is TGTGCCAGTAGTATTACAGGGGGCAATCAGCCCCAGCATTTT. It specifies CASSITGGNQPQHF.

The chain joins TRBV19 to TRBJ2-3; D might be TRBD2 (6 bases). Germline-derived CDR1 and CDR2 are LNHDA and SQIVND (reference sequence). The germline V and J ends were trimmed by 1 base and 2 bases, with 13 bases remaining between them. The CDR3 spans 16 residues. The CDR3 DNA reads TGTGCCAGTAGTATAGGAGGGGCGGGGAACACAGATACGCAGTATTTT. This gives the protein CASSIGGAGNTDTQYF. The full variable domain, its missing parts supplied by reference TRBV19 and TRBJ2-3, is DGGITQSPKYLFRKEGQNVTLSCEQNLNHDAMYWYRQDPGQGLRLIYYSQIVNDFQKGDIAEGYSVSREKKESFPLTVTSAQKNPTAFYLCASSIGGAGNTDTQYFGPGTRLTVL.

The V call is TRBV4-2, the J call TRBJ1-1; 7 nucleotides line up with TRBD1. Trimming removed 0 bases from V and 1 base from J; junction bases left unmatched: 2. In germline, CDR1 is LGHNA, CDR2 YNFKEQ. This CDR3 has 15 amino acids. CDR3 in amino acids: CASSQEGQTNTEAFF. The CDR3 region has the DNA TGTGCCAGCAGCCAAGAGGGACAGACGAACACTGAAGCTTTCTTT.

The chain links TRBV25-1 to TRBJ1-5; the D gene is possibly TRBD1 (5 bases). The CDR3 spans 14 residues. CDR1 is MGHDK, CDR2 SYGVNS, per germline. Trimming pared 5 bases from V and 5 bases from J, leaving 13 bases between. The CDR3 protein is CASSTHRSDQPQHF. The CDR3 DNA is TGTGCCAGCAGTACACACAGGTCAGATCAGCCCCAGCATTTT.

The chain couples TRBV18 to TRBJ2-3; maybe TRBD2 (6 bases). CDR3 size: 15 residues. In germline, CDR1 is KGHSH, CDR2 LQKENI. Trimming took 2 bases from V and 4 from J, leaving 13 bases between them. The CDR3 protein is CASSPGTGVADTQYF. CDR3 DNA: TGTGCCAGCTCACCAGGTACGGGGGTCGCAGATACGCAGTATTTT.

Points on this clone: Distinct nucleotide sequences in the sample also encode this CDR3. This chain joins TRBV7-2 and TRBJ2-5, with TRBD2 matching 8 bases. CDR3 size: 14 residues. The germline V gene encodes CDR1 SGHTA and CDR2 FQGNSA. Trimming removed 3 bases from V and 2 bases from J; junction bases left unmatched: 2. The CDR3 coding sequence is TGTGCCAGCAGCTTCCAGCGGGGGCAAGAGACCCAGTACTTC. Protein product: CASSFQRGQETQYF.

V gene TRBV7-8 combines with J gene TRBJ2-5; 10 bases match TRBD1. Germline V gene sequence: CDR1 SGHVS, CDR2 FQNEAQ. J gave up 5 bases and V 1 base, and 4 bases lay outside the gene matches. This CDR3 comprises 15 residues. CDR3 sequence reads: CASSLGRDRGETQYF. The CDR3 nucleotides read TGTGCCAGCAGCTTAGGCCGGGACAGGGGTGAGACCCAGTACTTC.

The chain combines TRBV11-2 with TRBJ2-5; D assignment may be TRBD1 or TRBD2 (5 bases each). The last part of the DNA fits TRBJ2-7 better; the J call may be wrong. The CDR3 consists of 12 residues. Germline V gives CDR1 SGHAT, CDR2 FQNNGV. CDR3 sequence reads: CASSRGEREQYF. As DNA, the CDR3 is TGTGCCAGCAGTAGAGGGGAGCGCGAGCAGTACTTC.

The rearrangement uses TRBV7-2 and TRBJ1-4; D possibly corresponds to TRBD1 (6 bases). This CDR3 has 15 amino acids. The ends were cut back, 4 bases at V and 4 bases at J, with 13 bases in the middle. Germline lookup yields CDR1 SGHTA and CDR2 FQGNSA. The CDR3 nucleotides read TGTGCCAGCAGCTACAGCGGGGGCCGTAATGAAAAACTGTTTTTT. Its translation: CASSYSGGRNEKLFF. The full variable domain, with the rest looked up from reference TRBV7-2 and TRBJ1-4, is GAGVSQSPSNKVTEKGKDVELRCDPISGHTALYWYRQSLGQGLEFLIYFQGNSAPDKSGLPSDRFSAERTGGSVSTLTIQRTQQEDSAVYLCASSYSGGRNEKLFFGSGTQLSVL.

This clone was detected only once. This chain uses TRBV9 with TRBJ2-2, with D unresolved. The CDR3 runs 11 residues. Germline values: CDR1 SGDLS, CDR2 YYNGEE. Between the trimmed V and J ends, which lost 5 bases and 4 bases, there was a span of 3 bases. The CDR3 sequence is CASRSTGELFF. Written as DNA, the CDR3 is TGTGCCAGCAGGAGCACCGGGGAGCTGTTTTTT. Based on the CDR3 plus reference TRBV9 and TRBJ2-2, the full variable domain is DSGVTQTPKHLITATGQRVTLRCSPRSGDLSVYWYQQSLDQGLQFLIQYYNGEERAKGNILERFSAQQFPDLHSELNLSSLELGDSALYFCASRSTGELFFGEGSRLTVL.

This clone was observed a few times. This CDR3 is CASMPLSPGHFSGANVLTF. The CDR3, as DNA: TGTGCCAGCATGCCACTAAGTCCAGGGCATTTCTCTGGGGCCAACGTCCTGACTTTC. The V call is TRBV11-2, the J call TRBJ2-6, with D possibly being TRBD1 (5 bases). This CDR3 comprises 19 residues. From germline, CDR1 is SGHAT and CDR2 FQNNGV. Between the trimmed V and J ends, which lost 7 bases and 0 bases, there was a span of 22 bases. The complete variable domain, with remaining parts taken from reference TRBV11-2 and TRBJ2-6, reads EAGVAQSPRYKIIEKRQSVAFWCNPISGHATLYWYQQILGQGPKLLIQFQNNGVVDDSQLPKDRFSAERLKGVDSTLKIQPAKLEDSAVYLCASMPLSPGHFSGANVLTFGAGSRLTVL.

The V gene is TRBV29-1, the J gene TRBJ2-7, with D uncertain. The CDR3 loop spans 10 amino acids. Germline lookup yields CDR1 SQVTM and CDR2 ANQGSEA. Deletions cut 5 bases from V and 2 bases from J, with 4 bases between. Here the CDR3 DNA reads TGCAGCGTTCGGACCTACGAGCAGTACTTC. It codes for CSVRTYEQYF.

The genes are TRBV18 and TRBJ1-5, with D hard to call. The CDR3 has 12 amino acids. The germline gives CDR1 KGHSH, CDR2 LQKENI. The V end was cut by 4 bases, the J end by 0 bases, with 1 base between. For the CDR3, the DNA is TGTGCCAGCTCACTTAGCAATCAGCCCCAGCATTTT. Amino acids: CASSLSNQPQHF.

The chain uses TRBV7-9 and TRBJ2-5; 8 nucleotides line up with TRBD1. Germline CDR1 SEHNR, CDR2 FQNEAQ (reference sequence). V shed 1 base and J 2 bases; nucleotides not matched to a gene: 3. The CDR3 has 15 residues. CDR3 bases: TGTGCCAGCAGCTTAGACCGGACAGGGCAAGAGACCCAGTACTTC. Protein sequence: CASSLDRTGQETQYF.

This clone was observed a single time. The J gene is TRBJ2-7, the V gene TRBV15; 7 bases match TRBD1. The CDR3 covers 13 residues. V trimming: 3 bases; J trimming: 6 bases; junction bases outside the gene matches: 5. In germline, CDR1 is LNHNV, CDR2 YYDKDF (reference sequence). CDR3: CATSRTGFGEQYF. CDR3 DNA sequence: TGTGCCACCAGCAGGACAGGGTTCGGCGAGCAGTACTTC.